Shown below are 26 T cell receptor beta chains from a single sample sequenced in a study of monozygotic twins with inflammatory bowel disease. TCRdb processed the 5' RACE reads again and assigns one entry to each CDR3 protein, with no DNA. Here the sample table reports fewer than 200,000 distinct CDR3 sequences. Sequenced input: blood. The origin of the receptors is a human donor with ulcerative colitis or Crohn's disease, or a healthy co-twin of an affected twin (not recorded which).

The chain links TRBV5-1 to TRBJ2-5. Germline V gene sequence: CDR1 SGHRS, CDR2 YFSETQ. The CDR3 contains 15 residues. The CDR3 loop is CASSLAVGWEETQYF. Looking up the rest from reference TRBV5-1 and TRBJ2-5 gives the full variable domain: KAGVTQTPRYLIKTRGQQVTLSCSPISGHRSVSWYQQTPGQGLQFLFEYFSETQRNKGNFPGRFSGRQFSNSRSEMNVSTLELGDSALYLCASSLAVGWEETQYFGPGTRLLVL.

The chain links TRBV2 to TRBJ2-7; the D gene TCRdb calls, TRBD2, cannot be checked with no DNA. Germline V gene sequence: CDR1 SNHLY, CDR2 FYNNEI. CDR3 length: 15 residues. This CDR3 is CASGPYDSNSYEQYF.

The chain recombines TRBV5-6 with TRBJ2-2; as DNA is missing, the TRBD1 call by TCRdb cannot be tested. This CDR3 contains 15 residues. CDR1 is SGHDT, CDR2 YYEEEE, per germline. This chain's CDR3 is CASSPGAIGTGELFF.

The chain uses TRBV5-1 and TRBJ1-2. The germline CDR1 and CDR2 sequences are SGHRS and YFSETQ. The CDR3 loop spans 13 amino acids. CDR3: CASSLTENYGYTF. Using reference TRBV5-1 and TRBJ1-2 for the parts outside the CDR3, the full variable domain is KAGVTQTPRYLIKTRGQQVTLSCSPISGHRSVSWYQQTPGQGLQFLFEYFSETQRNKGNFPGRFSGRQFSNSRSEMNVSTLELGDSALYLCASSLTENYGYTFGSGTRLTVV.

This sequence joins TRBV11-3 and TRBJ2-3; no DNA is available, so the TRBD2 call from TCRdb remains unchecked. Germline CDR1 is SGHNT and CDR2 is YENEEA. This CDR3 has 16 amino acids. CDR3 sequence: CASSYSGRASGDTQYF.

CDR3 residues: CASSPSWGQLTTEAFF. This chain uses TRBV28 with TRBJ1-1; the TRBD1 assignment by TCRdb is unverifiable without DNA. The CDR3 is 16 amino acids. In germline, CDR1 is MDHEN, CDR2 SYDVKM.

The rearrangement links TRBV7-9 to TRBJ1-2; the TCRdb D gene call, TRBD1, has no DNA to confirm it. The CDR3 has 16 residues. Germline CDR1 and CDR2: SEHNR and FQNEAQ (reference sequence). The chain's CDR3 is CASSLAPGQGAWGYTF.

The rearrangement joins TRBV5-1 to TRBJ2-5; TCRdb lists TRBD1, though no DNA is available to test this call. Germline values: CDR1 SGHRS, CDR2 YFSETQ. This CDR3 spans 14 amino acids. CDR3: CASSLMGVEETQYF.

This chain uses TRBV20-1 with TRBJ2-7; without DNA, the TCRdb call of TRBD2 cannot be checked. Germline V gene sequence: CDR1 DFQATT, CDR2 SNEGSKA (reference sequence). The CDR3 spans 13 residues. The CDR3 spells CSATSSGSYEQYF.

The rearrangement joins TRBV20-1 to TRBJ1-5; as DNA is missing, the TRBD1 call by TCRdb cannot be tested. This CDR3 comprises 15 residues. In germline, CDR1 is DFQATT, CDR2 SNEGSKA (reference sequence). Here the CDR3 reads CSARLGGKGNQPQHF.

The chain's CDR3 is CASSSTRMTSGSDTQYF. The rearrangement links TRBV18 to TRBJ2-3; TCRdb's D gene call, TRBD2, goes unchecked for lack of DNA. Germline CDR1 reads KGHSH; CDR2 reads LQKENI. The CDR3 loop spans 17 amino acids.

CDR3 region: CASSPGTAPIMHEQFF. The J gene is TRBJ2-1, the V gene TRBV5-8; the D call of TRBD1 rests on TCRdb alone, since no DNA is present to check it. Germline lookup yields CDR1 SGHTS and CDR2 YDEGEE. This CDR3 comprises 16 residues. The full variable domain, its missing parts supplied by reference TRBV5-8 and TRBJ2-1, is EAGVTQSPTHLIKTRGQQATLRCSPISGHTSVYWYQQALGLGLQFLLWYDEGEERNRGNFPPRFSGRQFPNYSSELNVNALELEDSALYLCASSPGTAPIMHEQFFGPGTRLTVL.

The chain joins TRBV20-1 to TRBJ2-3; as DNA is missing, the TRBD2 call by TCRdb cannot be tested. Germline V CDR1 and CDR2: DFQATT, SNEGSKA (reference sequence). This CDR3 has 14 residues. Here the CDR3 reads CSARAERLTDTQYF.

The rearrangement uses TRBV18 and TRBJ2-2. The CDR3 extends over 14 amino acids. Germline loops: CDR1 KGHSH, CDR2 LQKENI. The CDR3 loop is CASSPDRNTGELFF.

The rearrangement uses TRBV28 and TRBJ1-1. From germline, CDR1 is MDHEN and CDR2 SYDVKM. The CDR3 sequence is 14 residues long. This CDR3 is CASSLWTSEGEAFF.

This sequence joins TRBV7-7 and TRBJ1-1. Germline V gene sequence: CDR1 SSHAT, CDR2 FNYEAQ (reference sequence). CDR3 length: 13 residues. The CDR3 reads CASSTGRGTEAFF.

This chain joins TRBV7-9 and TRBJ2-1. CDR1 and CDR2 from the germline V gene are SEHNR and FQNEAQ (reference sequence). The CDR3 sequence is 13 residues long. CDR3: CASRVGSVVEQFF.

The rearrangement links TRBV5-1 to TRBJ2-1; the TCRdb call, TRBD2, lacks DNA for checking. The CDR3 consists of 16 residues. Per the germline V gene, CDR1 is SGHRS and CDR2 is YFSETQ. The CDR3 loop is CASSPGTSGSYNEQFF. Full variable domain (remainder filled in from reference TRBV5-1 and TRBJ2-1): KAGVTQTPRYLIKTRGQQVTLSCSPISGHRSVSWYQQTPGQGLQFLFEYFSETQRNKGNFPGRFSGRQFSNSRSEMNVSTLELGDSALYLCASSPGTSGSYNEQFFGPGTRLTVL.

The chain joins TRBV9 to TRBJ2-5; TCRdb's D gene call, TRBD2, goes unchecked for lack of DNA. This CDR3 is 15 amino acids long. Germline CDR1 reads SGDLS; CDR2 reads YYNGEE. CDR3 sequence: CASSTSSVGRETQYF.

The V and J genes are TRBV1 and TRBJ2-7; TCRdb indicates TRBD2, and absent DNA this call remains unverified. TRBV1 is a pseudogene. The CDR3 is made up of 15 amino acids. CDR3 in amino acids: CTSSQEVSGGYEQYF.

The chain joins TRBV7-2 to TRBJ2-1; with no DNA, the TCRdb D assignment of TRBD2 cannot be verified. In germline, CDR1 is SGHTA, CDR2 FQGNSA. CDR3 length: 15 residues. The CDR3 reads CASSSEGFSYNEQFF.

This chain uses TRBV7-2 with TRBJ2-7; the D gene TCRdb calls, TRBD1, cannot be checked with no DNA. CDR1 and CDR2 from the germline V gene are SGHTA and FQGNSA. This CDR3 region has 16 residues. The CDR3 sequence is CASSLGVGTGAVEQYF.

This chain joins TRBV6-1 and TRBJ2-1. From germline, CDR1 is MNHNS and CDR2 SASEGT. The CDR3 consists of 13 residues. CDR3 protein: CASSELGHNEQFF.

The CDR3 sequence is CASSTVGELFF. The J gene is TRBJ2-2, the V gene TRBV6-1. The germline V gene has CDR1 MNHNS and CDR2 SASEGT. The length of the CDR3 is 11 residues.

The V call is TRBV21-1, the J call TRBJ2-3; the TCRdb D gene call, TRBD1, has no DNA to confirm it. TRBV21-1 counts as a pseudogene. The CDR3 sequence is 16 residues long. The CDR3: CASSIGQGPHTDTQYF.

The chain carries TRBV9 and TRBJ1-1; TCRdb gives TRBD1 as the D gene, but with no DNA this cannot be confirmed. CDR3 size: 15 residues. Germline V gene lookup returns CDR1 SGDLS and CDR2 YYNGEE. CDR3 sequence reads: CASSALGRMNTEAFF. Drawing the rest from reference TRBV9 and TRBJ1-1, the complete variable domain is DSGVTQTPKHLITATGQRVTLRCSPRSGDLSVYWYQQSLDQGLQFLIQYYNGEERAKGNILERFSAQQFPDLHSELNLSSLELGDSALYFCASSALGRMNTEAFFGQGTRLTVV.